The 29 T cell receptor beta chains listed next were all sequenced from one sample in a study of cytomegalovirus exposure and HLA in healthy donors. PCR used 60 Vbeta primers and 13 Jbeta primers. Clones were sequenced by immunoSEQ multiplex PCR, and TCRdb holds only the in-frame ones, with some missing. The sample carries about 200,000 clones, roughly 13% recorded once. The specimen was PBMCs. The receptors stem from a man aged 45 to 65 in good health and CMV-seropositive.

The chain links TRBV9 to TRBJ1-5; no clear D. This CDR3 is built from 15 residues. The V and J ends lost 5 bases and 4 bases respectively, with 16 bases between them. Germline V lookup: CDR1 SGDLS, CDR2 YYNGEE. This CDR3 reads CASSRGEKENQPQHF. CDR3 nucleotides: TGTGCCAGCAGTCGCGGCGAGAAAGAGAATCAGCCCCAGCATTTT. The full variable domain, completed using reference TRBV9 and TRBJ1-5, is DSGVTQTPKHLITATGQRVTLRCSPRSGDLSVYWYQQSLDQGLQFLIQYYNGEERAKGNILERFSAQQFPDLHSELNLSSLELGDSALYFCASSRGEKENQPQHFGDGTRLSIL.

The chain uses TRBV27 and TRBJ1-2; 8 bases are a match to TRBD1. Germline CDR1 MNHEY, CDR2 SMNVEV (reference sequence). The CDR3 is 13 amino acids. The V and J ends lost 2 bases and 7 bases, in that order; junction bases with no gene match: 3. The CDR3 DNA follows: TGTGCCAGCAGTTTACAGGGGGCCCGTGGCTACACCTTC. Its protein product is CASSLQGARGYTF.

This chain connects TRBV7-2 to TRBJ1-1; D is uncertain. Per germline, CDR1 SGHTA and CDR2 FQGNSA. This CDR3 is built from 15 residues. Between the trimmed V and J ends, which lost 5 bases and 0 bases, there was a span of 13 bases. Here the CDR3 DNA reads TGTGCCAGCAGCCCTACGCGGGGAATGAACACTGAAGCTTTCTTT. Translating it yields CASSPTRGMNTEAFF. Combining the CDR3 with reference TRBV7-2 and TRBJ1-1 gives the whole variable domain GAGVSQSPSNKVTEKGKDVELRCDPISGHTALYWYRQSLGQGLEFLIYFQGNSAPDKSGLPSDRFSAERTGGSVSTLTIQRTQQEDSAVYLCASSPTRGMNTEAFFGQGTRLTVV.

This clone was picked up a small number of times. This chain links TRBV5-4 with TRBJ2-5, with 9 bases fitting TRBD2. The CDR3 is 14 amino acids. The V gene's germline CDR1 is SGHNT and CDR2 YYREEE (reference sequence). V was clipped by 2 bases and J by 5 bases; unmatched bases: 4. CDR3 coding DNA: TGTGCCAGCAGCTTTGGACTAGCGCCCGAGACCCAGTACTTC. It specifies CASSFGLAPETQYF.

V gene TRBV19 combines with J gene TRBJ1-2, with 7 nucleotides matching TRBD1. CDR1 is LNHDA, CDR2 SQIVND, per germline (reference sequence). The CDR3 sequence is 14 residues long. Trimming took 3 bases from V and 3 from J; bases not matched to a gene: 4. The CDR3 is CASSMTGRDYGYTF. The CDR3 coding sequence is TGTGCCAGTAGTATGACAGGGCGGGACTATGGCTACACCTTC.

This sequence joins TRBV7-9 and TRBJ2-1; 9 nucleotides line up with TRBD1. Germline V gives CDR1 SEHNR, CDR2 FQNEAQ (reference sequence). With V trimmed by 5 bases and J by 7 bases, 9 bases remained unmatched. This CDR3 is 15 amino acids long. The CDR3 protein is CASSLGQGWGNEQFF. DNA of the CDR3: TGTGCCAGCAGCCTCGGACAGGGGTGGGGTAATGAGCAGTTCTTC.

CDR3 nucleotide sequence: TGTGCCAGCAGATTTCAGCGGGGCACTGAAGCTTTCTTT. It is translated as CASRFQRGTEAFF. This chain links TRBV25-1 with TRBJ1-1; no definite D call. V lost 6 bases, J lost 4 bases, and 12 bases lay in between. In germline, CDR1 is MGHDK, CDR2 SYGVNS. This CDR3 comprises 13 residues.

CDR3 loop: CSVRQVYNEQFF. In DNA form, the CDR3 reads TGCAGCGTGCGTCAGGTTTACAATGAGCAGTTCTTC. The rearrangement joins TRBV29-1 to TRBJ2-1; no reliable D call. The CDR3 covers 12 residues. Between the trimmed V and J ends, which lost 6 bases and 4 bases, there was a span of 10 bases. Germline V gene sequence: CDR1 SQVTM, CDR2 ANQGSEA.

This sequence joins TRBV1 and TRBJ1-5; the table's D call TRBD1 went unverified against the DNA. TRBV1 is a listed pseudogene. The CDR3 runs to 16 residues. The CDR3 region is CTSSQNRTGSNQPQHF. CDR3 sequence (DNA): TGCACCAGCAGCCAAAATCGGACAGGGAGCAATCAGCCCCAGCATTTT.

The chain recombines TRBV5-1 with TRBJ2-2; 10 bases are a match to TRBD2. J lost 5 bases, V lost 2 bases, and 9 bases had no gene match. Germline V CDR1 and CDR2: SGHRS, YFSETQ. The CDR3 spans 17 residues. The CDR3 here is CASSLEAGGPQTGELFF. The DNA for the CDR3 is TGCGCCAGCAGCTTAGAAGCGGGGGGGCCTCAGACCGGGGAGCTGTTTTTT.

This clone was picked up a small number of times. This chain links TRBV7-9 with TRBJ1-1, with D possibly matching TRBD1 (6 bases). Germline loops: CDR1 SEHNR, CDR2 FQNEAQ (reference sequence). The CDR3 has 14 amino acids. Trimming removed 4 bases from V and 1 base from J, with 10 bases in between. For the CDR3, the DNA is TGTGCCAGCAGCTCCGACAGGAAGAACACTGAAGCTTTCTTT. Amino acids: CASSSDRKNTEAFF.

This clone showed up just a few times. The chain is built from TRBV11-2 and TRBJ2-7; TRBD1 is a possible D gene (5 bases). The germline CDR1 and CDR2 sequences are SGHAT and FQNNGV. The CDR3 length is 13 residues. V lost 1 base to trimming and J lost 3 bases, with 7 bases between them. The CDR3 sequence is CASSLAGNYEQYF. DNA for the CDR3: TGTGCCAGCAGCTTAGCAGGGAACTACGAGCAGTACTTC.

There are a few counts of this clone. V gene TRBV23-1 combines with J gene TRBJ1-1; possible D gene TRBD1, 5 bases. TRBV23-1 is assigned to the ORF class and has an uncertain function. V was trimmed by 11 bases and J by 7 bases, leaving 17 bases between them. The CDR3 loop spans 12 amino acids. Here the CDR3 DNA reads TGCGCCCACCGACTTGAACAGGTTGAAGCTTTCTTT. Encoded protein: CAHRLEQVEAFF.

This clone was detected a few times. V gene TRBV7-2 combines with J gene TRBJ1-6; tentative D call: TRBD1 (5 bases). The CDR3 is made up of 15 amino acids. The germline V gene encodes CDR1 SGHTA and CDR2 FQGNSA. The V end was cut by 5 bases, the J end by 9 bases, with 17 bases between. The CDR3 region has the DNA TGTGCCAGCAGCCAATTAGACAGTGAAATTTCACCCCTCCACTTT. This sequence encodes CASSQLDSEISPLHF.

The chain recombines TRBV18 with TRBJ1-1, with TRBD1 as a possible D gene (5 bases). Looked up from germline, CDR1 is KGHSH and CDR2 is LQKENI. CDR3 length equals 14 residues. Trimming removed 6 bases at V and 0 bases at J, with 11 bases between. CDR3 bases: TGTGCCAGCTCGCGGGGCGGGGTGAACACTGAAGCTTTCTTT. This sequence encodes CASSRGGVNTEAFF.

This clone has a handful of counts. The CDR3 sequence is CASSLRAGENGELFF. The CDR3 nucleotides read TGTGCCAGCAGCTTAAGGGCAGGGGAGAACGGGGAGCTGTTTTTT. The rearrangement links TRBV7-3 to TRBJ2-2, with D perhaps TRBD1 (6 bases). V was shortened by 1 base and J by 7 bases, with 13 bases between the two germline ends. The CDR3 has 15 residues. In germline, CDR1 is SGHTA, CDR2 FQGTGA.

This clone has more than one count but fewer than ten. The V call is TRBV5-1, the J call TRBJ2-3, with TRBD2 matching 8 bases. Germline V gene sequence: CDR1 SGHRS, CDR2 YFSETQ. The CDR3 is 15 amino acids. Unmatched junction bases numbered 9, after V lost 5 bases and J lost 4 bases. CDR3 coding DNA: TGCGCCAGCAGGCCCGGGGGGGCTTCCGCAGATACGCAGTATTTT. This encodes CASRPGGASADTQYF. Based on the CDR3 plus reference TRBV5-1 and TRBJ2-3, the full variable domain is KAGVTQTPRYLIKTRGQQVTLSCSPISGHRSVSWYQQTPGQGLQFLFEYFSETQRNKGNFPGRFSGRQFSNSRSEMNVSTLELGDSALYLCASRPGGASADTQYFGPGTRLTVL.

The chain employs TRBV4-2 and TRBJ1-6; D not resolved. CDR1 and CDR2 from the germline V gene are LGHNA and YNFKEQ. The CDR3 runs to 16 residues. V gave up 4 bases and J gave up 7 bases, with 17 bases separating them. This CDR3 reads CASSPMEGMENSPLHF. The CDR3 bases are TGTGCCAGCAGCCCCATGGAGGGAATGGAGAATTCACCCCTCCACTTT.

The chain recombines TRBV4-3 with TRBJ2-7; TRBD1 is a possible D gene (5 bases). This CDR3 is 15 amino acids long. The V end was cut by 3 bases, the J end by 0 bases, with 12 bases between. Germline CDR1 LGHNA, CDR2 YSLEER. Here the CDR3 reads CASSHDRVSSYEQYF. For the CDR3, the DNA is TGCGCCAGCAGCCATGACAGAGTTAGCTCCTACGAGCAGTACTTC.

V gene TRBV5-1 combines with J gene TRBJ2-5; possibly TRBD2 for D (6 bases). CDR3 length equals 15 residues. Trimming took 4 bases from V and 0 from J, leaving 13 bases between them. Germline lookup yields CDR1 SGHRS and CDR2 YFSETQ. The CDR3 bases are TGCGCCAGCAGCGACGGGGGTGTGTACCAAGAGACCCAGTACTTC. It translates to CASSDGGVYQETQYF.

V usage is TRBV19 and J usage is TRBJ1-5, with TRBD1 matching over 8 bases. The V segment lost 5 bases and the J segment 8 bases; nucleotides outside the gene matches: 11. CDR3 length: 15 amino acids. The germline CDR1 and CDR2 sequences are LNHDA and SQIVND (reference sequence). The CDR3: CASSLGQALREPQHF. In nucleotides, the CDR3 is TGTGCCAGTAGTTTGGGACAGGCACTTCGGGAGCCCCAGCATTTT. Variable domain in full (rest from reference TRBV19 and TRBJ1-5): DGGITQSPKYLFRKEGQNVTLSCEQNLNHDAMYWYRQDPGQGLRLIYYSQIVNDFQKGDIAEGYSVSREKKESFPLTVTSAQKNPTAFYLCASSLGQALREPQHFGDGTRLSIL.

This clone was counted between two and nine times. The chain uses TRBV5-1 and TRBJ1-2, with TRBD1 identical over 9 bases. CDR3 size: 17 residues. The germline V gene encodes CDR1 SGHRS and CDR2 YFSETQ. The junction had 10 bases not matched to a gene; V was cut back by 0 bases and J by 4 bases. CDR3 DNA: TGCGCCAGCAGCTTGGCCTCAATGGGACAGGGATCCTATGGCTACACCTTC. The encoded protein is CASSLASMGQGSYGYTF.

The chain carries TRBV9 and TRBJ2-5; D is perhaps TRBD2 (5 bases). From germline, CDR1 is SGDLS and CDR2 YYNGEE. V gave up 4 bases and J gave up 1 base, with 14 bases separating them. CDR3 size: 15 residues. CDR3 nucleotide sequence: TGTGCCAGCAGCCCCTCGCCCCGGGGCCAAGAGACCCAGTACTTC. It is translated as CASSPSPRGQETQYF.

The V and J genes are TRBV27 and TRBJ1-6; D not resolved. The germline V gene has CDR1 MNHEY and CDR2 SMNVEV (reference sequence). Trimming stripped 5 bases from V and 8 bases from J, with 16 bases between. This CDR3 is 15 amino acids long. The CDR3 DNA sequence: TGTGCCAGCAGTGGACTAGTGGTTTCGGATTCACCCCTCCACTTT. Its protein is CASSGLVVSDSPLHF.

This clone was seen more than once but under ten times. The chain uses TRBV7-2 and TRBJ1-6, with 8 nucleotides matching TRBD1. Trimming cost V 0 bases and J 9 bases; bases outside gene matches: 7. This CDR3 has 16 amino acids. CDR1 and CDR2 from the germline V gene are SGHTA and FQGNSA. For the CDR3, the DNA is TGTGCCAGCAGCTTAGCGGCGGCAGGGGGCGGTTCACCCCTCCACTTT. Amino acid sequence: CASSLAAAGGGSPLHF.

The sample holds a few counts of this clone. The gene calls are TRBV5-1 and TRBJ1-2, with TRBD1 matching over 9 bases. Germline CDR1 and CDR2: SGHRS and YFSETQ. The CDR3 runs to 14 residues. V dropped 2 bases and J dropped 4; count of bases not matched to a gene: 3. The CDR3 region is CASSLDRGTYGYTF. The CDR3 bases are TGCGCCAGCAGCTTAGACAGGGGGACCTATGGCTACACCTTC.

This clone appeared a few times. V and J are TRBV7-9 and TRBJ2-7; 7 nucleotides align to TRBD2. Germline V gene lookup returns CDR1 SEHNR and CDR2 FQNEAQ (reference sequence). CDR3 size: 15 residues. The V and J ends lost 5 bases and 5 bases, in that order; junction bases with no gene match: 12. CDR3 nucleotides: TGTGCCAGCAGCCCCCGATTTGGGAGGGTACACGAGCAGTACTTC. Translating it yields CASSPRFGRVHEQYF.

There are a few counts of this clone. As DNA, the CDR3 is TGTGCCAGCAGCACCGGACAGGGGGATCAGCCCCAGCATTTT. This sequence encodes CASSTGQGDQPQHF. The chain uses TRBV7-8 and TRBJ1-5; 10 bases are shared with TRBD1. After removal of 5 bases from V and 5 bases from J, the junction contained 3 bases not matched to a gene. CDR3 length equals 14 residues. Germline V gene lookup returns CDR1 SGHVS and CDR2 FQNEAQ.

This clone has a handful of counts. This chain connects TRBV28 to TRBJ2-3, with D tentatively TRBD2 (6 bases). This CDR3 region has 17 residues. Per germline, CDR1 MDHEN and CDR2 SYDVKM. Between the trimmed V and J ends, which lost 5 bases and 4 bases, there was a span of 22 bases. The CDR3 DNA reads TGTGCCAGCAGTACGTCCACCTGGGGGTGGAGGGCAGATACGCAGTATTTT. The encoded protein is CASSTSTWGWRADTQYF.